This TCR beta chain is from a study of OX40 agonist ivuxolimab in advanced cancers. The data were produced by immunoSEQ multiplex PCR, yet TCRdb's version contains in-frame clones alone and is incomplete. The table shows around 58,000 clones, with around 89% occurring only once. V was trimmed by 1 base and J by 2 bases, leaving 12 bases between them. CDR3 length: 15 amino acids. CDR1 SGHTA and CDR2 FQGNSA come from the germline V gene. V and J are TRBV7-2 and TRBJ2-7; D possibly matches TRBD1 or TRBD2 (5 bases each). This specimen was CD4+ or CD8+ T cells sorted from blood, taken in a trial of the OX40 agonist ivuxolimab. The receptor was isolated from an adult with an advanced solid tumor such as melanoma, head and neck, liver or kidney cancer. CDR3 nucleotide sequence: TGTGCCAGCAGCTTAGTCTTCGGGGCTGCCTACGAGCAGTACTTC. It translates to CASSLVFGAAYEQYF.